The 19 T cell receptor beta chains below come from one sample, sequenced in a study of OX40 agonist ivuxolimab in advanced cancers. Method: immunoSEQ multiplex PCR; TCRdb's copy keeps in-frame clones and lacks some. The data contain roughly 99,000 clones, approximately 90% of them singletons. Sequenced material: CD4+ or CD8+ T cells sorted from blood, taken in a trial of the OX40 agonist ivuxolimab. Receptor source: an adult with an advanced solid tumor such as melanoma, head and neck, liver or kidney cancer.

The chain has TRBV19 and TRBJ2-1; tentative D call: TRBD2 (5 bases). The V and J ends lost 3 bases and 6 bases respectively, with 18 bases between them. This CDR3 spans 16 amino acids. Germline CDR1 is LNHDA and CDR2 is SQIVND (reference sequence). CDR3 amino acids: CASSMLTGLRGNEQFF. CDR3 coding DNA: TGTGCCAGTAGTATGTTGACGGGCCTCCGGGGCAATGAGCAGTTCTTC. Full variable domain (outside the CDR3, taken from reference TRBV19 and TRBJ2-1): DGGITQSPKYLFRKEGQNVTLSCEQNLNHDAMYWYRQDPGQGLRLIYYSQIVNDFQKGDIAEGYSVSREKKESFPLTVTSAQKNPTAFYLCASSMLTGLRGNEQFFGPGTRLTVL.

The chain joins TRBV10-3 to TRBJ2-5; 9 nucleotides match TRBD1. CDR1 ENHRY and CDR2 SYGVKD come from the germline V gene. CDR3 length equals 15 residues. The junction had 9 bases not matched to a gene; V was cut back by 5 bases and J by 5 bases. The CDR3 here is CAISFQGQGGETQYF. The CDR3 bases are TGTGCCATCAGTTTCCAGGGACAGGGCGGGGAGACCCAGTACTTC.

About this clone: At one end the junction does not follow the germline gene, possibly because of a read error. The CDR3 sequence is CASSSSYQETQYF. The CDR3 DNA is TGTGCTAGCAGCTCGTCGTACCAAGAGACCCAGTACTTC. The V and J genes are TRBV7-7 and TRBJ2-5; D remains unclear. The CDR3 has 13 amino acids. Germline CDR1 and CDR2: SSHAT and FNYEAQ (reference sequence).

This rearrangement joins TRBV11-2 to TRBJ1-5, with D unresolved. The CDR3 spans 12 residues. Germline CDR1 is SGHAT and CDR2 is FQNNGV. Trimming cost V 6 bases and J 7 bases, with 10 bases left between them. The CDR3 protein is CASSPAGQPQHF. The CDR3 DNA reads TGTGCCAGCAGTCCTGCCGGGCAGCCCCAGCATTTT.

CDR3 loop: CASSIVRENSPLHF. CDR3 coding DNA: TGTGCCAGTAGTATAGTGCGGGAAAATTCACCCCTCCACTTT. J is TRBJ1-6 and V is TRBV19; no firm D call. This CDR3 is 14 amino acids long. CDR1 is LNHDA and CDR2 is SQIVND in the germline V gene (reference sequence). The V gene lost 1 base and the J gene lost 7 bases, with 8 bases spanning the gap.

This sequence joins TRBV14 and TRBJ1-4; 10 nucleotides match TRBD1. The V and J ends lost 2 bases and 8 bases, in that order; junction bases with no gene match: 5. The CDR3 consists of 15 residues. Germline CDR1 and CDR2: SGHDN and FVKESK. CDR3 residues: CASSQWGQGMEKLFF. The CDR3 bases are TGTGCCAGCAGCCAATGGGGACAGGGGATGGAAAAACTGTTTTTT.

This chain connects TRBV7-3 to TRBJ2-1, with D hard to call. Deletions cut 6 bases from V and 7 bases from J, with 13 bases between. Germline loops: CDR1 SGHTA, CDR2 FQGTGA. The CDR3 runs to 13 residues. CDR3 residues: CASSQPPRNEQFF. CDR3 nucleotide sequence: TGTGCCAGCAGTCAACCCCCAAGGAATGAGCAGTTCTTC.

V is TRBV7-8 and J is TRBJ1-2, with D perhaps TRBD1 (6 bases). Germline CDR1 reads SGHVS; CDR2 reads FQNEAQ. The CDR3 sequence is 14 residues long. Trimming removed 4 bases at V and 6 bases at J, with 15 bases between. This chain's CDR3 is CASSSPSGGHGYTF. CDR3 DNA: TGTGCCAGCAGCTCCCCCTCGGGGGGCCATGGCTACACCTTC.

The rearrangement joins TRBV7-8 to TRBJ2-1; D not certain. V dropped 10 bases and J dropped 1 base, with 17 bases sitting between them. This CDR3 contains 15 residues. Germline CDR1 reads SGHVS; CDR2 reads FQNEAQ. In DNA form, the CDR3 reads TGTGCCACCTCTCCGACTTCTCTATCCTACAATGAGCAGTTCTTC. Encoded protein: CATSPTSLSYNEQFF.

This clone appeared once. The chain combines TRBV19 with TRBJ1-5; D gene uncertain. Germline CDR1 is LNHDA and CDR2 is SQIVND (reference sequence). V was trimmed by 3 bases and J by 6 bases, leaving 15 bases between them. The CDR3 has 15 residues. The CDR3 region is CASSIVPNPSQPQHF. The CDR3 DNA reads TGTGCCAGTAGTATTGTACCCAATCCCAGTCAGCCCCAGCATTTT.

The chain recombines TRBV7-2 with TRBJ1-1; D is ambiguous. The CDR3 is made up of 13 amino acids. V lost 8 bases and J lost 5, with 15 bases in between. Germline-derived CDR1 and CDR2 are SGHTA and FQGNSA. The CDR3, as DNA: TGTGCCAGCCGTCTGTTTGAGTGGACTGAAGCTTTCTTT. Its translation: CASRLFEWTEAFF.

The V call is TRBV27, the J call TRBJ2-5, with 7 bases matching TRBD2. This CDR3 comprises 14 residues. Germline assignment: CDR1 MNHEY and CDR2 SMNVEV (reference sequence). The J segment lost 4 bases and the V segment lost 3 bases, leaving 5 bases of the junction unmatched. The CDR3 region has the DNA TGTGCCAGCAGTTTGATGCCGGGAGGAGAGACCCAGTACTTC. This gives the protein CASSLMPGGETQYF.

The V call is TRBV18, the J call TRBJ2-2; possibly TRBD1 for D (6 bases). CDR3 length: 14 amino acids. V lost 3 bases to trimming and J lost 1 base, with 6 bases between them. Germline V gene lookup returns CDR1 KGHSH and CDR2 LQKENI. CDR3 nucleotide sequence: TGTGCCAGCTCACCGACAGGGAACACCGGGGAGCTGTTTTTT. Translation: CASSPTGNTGELFF.

V usage is TRBV7-3 and J usage is TRBJ1-2, with D unresolved. CDR1 and CDR2 (germline): SGHTA, FQGTGA. The CDR3 covers 13 residues. Deletions cut 3 bases from V and 2 bases from J, with 7 bases between. Written as DNA, the CDR3 is TGTGCCAGCAGCTTTGGGGAAAACTATGGCTACACCTTC. Protein sequence: CASSFGENYGYTF.

The chain is built from TRBV9 and TRBJ2-2, with 7 bases that match TRBD2. V shed 0 bases and J 6 bases; nucleotides not matched to a gene: 5. The CDR3 runs 15 residues. Germline CDR1 SGDLS, CDR2 YYNGEE. The CDR3 reads CASSVGGSEAGELFF. The CDR3 DNA sequence: TGTGCCAGCAGCGTAGGCGGGAGCGAGGCCGGGGAGCTGTTTTTT.

The chain links TRBV19 to TRBJ2-3, with 8 bases aligning to TRBD2. The germline V gene encodes CDR1 LNHDA and CDR2 SQIVND (reference sequence). Unmatched junction bases numbered 10, after V lost 11 bases and J lost 0 bases. This CDR3 is built from 15 residues. CDR3 in DNA: TGTGCCGTAAGGGGACGGGAGGGGAGCACAGATACGCAGTATTTT. Amino acids: CAVRGREGSTDTQYF.

This CDR3 reads CASSTGGRGTEAFF. CDR3 in DNA: TGTGCCAGCTCGACAGGGGGCCGGGGTACTGAAGCTTTCTTT. The gene calls are TRBV18 and TRBJ1-1, with 10 bases that match TRBD1. Germline V gives CDR1 KGHSH, CDR2 LQKENI. The CDR3 is made up of 14 amino acids. The V segment lost 6 bases and the J segment 5 bases; nucleotides outside the gene matches: 6. Drawing the rest from reference TRBV18 and TRBJ1-1, the complete variable domain is NAGVMQNPRHLVRRRGQEARLRCSPMKGHSHVYWYRQLPEEGLKFMVYLQKENIIDESGMPKERFSAEFPKEGPSILRIQQVVRGDSAAYFCASSTGGRGTEAFFGQGTRLTVV.

This chain uses TRBV27 with TRBJ1-2, with D perhaps TRBD1 (6 bases). Trimming pared 6 bases from V and 4 bases from J, leaving 18 bases between. The CDR3 contains 15 residues. Germline-derived CDR1 and CDR2 are MNHEY and SMNVEV (reference sequence). The CDR3 protein is CASSPLAGESYGYTF. The CDR3 bases are TGTGCCAGCAGCCCATTGGCAGGGGAGTCCTATGGCTACACCTTC.

The chain has TRBV6-1 and TRBJ1-2; maybe TRBD1 (5 bases). This CDR3 comprises 14 residues. Germline V CDR1 and CDR2: MNHNS, SASEGT. V lost 0 bases to trimming and J lost 6 bases, with 11 bases between them. Here the CDR3 DNA reads TGTGCCAGCAGTGAAGCGGGCAGGGTGGATGGCTACACCTTC. It yields the protein CASSEAGRVDGYTF.